Presented here are 25 T cell receptor beta chains from one specimen sequenced in a study of blood T cells in healthy people across ages. Alongside a J-beta primer mix, a sample-barcoded 5' primer served in a second PCR lasting about 7 to 11 cycles. TCRdb redid the calling of the 5' RACE reads with MiXCR, one entry per CDR3 protein. The sample yields 750,000 to 1,000,000 distinct CDR3 sequences, 25% to 30% seen once. These sequences were also reported in another study, on T cells of mothers and their children.

Sequencing used blood. The receptors were sampled from a woman between 35 and 50 years old in good health.

This clonotype was observed at least ten times. The V gene is TRBV7-2, the J gene TRBJ2-5, with 11 bases identical to TRBD1. V was clipped by 6 bases and J by 5 bases; unmatched bases: 14. This CDR3 spans 17 amino acids. Germline CDR1 is SGHTA and CDR2 is FQGNSA. CDR3 in amino acids: CASSRTGGAASRETQYF. CDR3 sequence (DNA): TGTGCCAGCAGTCGGACAGGGGGCGCGGCGAGTCGGGAGACCCAGTACTTC.

The table lists this clonotype with a few counts. This chain connects TRBV20-1 to TRBJ2-3; TRBD2 aligns across 9 bases. Looked up from germline, CDR1 is DFQATT and CDR2 is SNEGSKA (reference sequence). This CDR3 has 17 amino acids. V shed 2 bases, J shed 0 bases, and the junction held 9 bases outside the gene matches. The CDR3 DNA reads TGCAGTGCTAGATCCCCTACGACTAGCGGAAGCACAGATACGCAGTATTTT. It codes for CSARSPTTSGSTDTQYF.

This clonotype was recorded many times. V is TRBV11-2 and J is TRBJ2-5; D unresolved. V was clipped by 6 bases and J by 4 bases, with 6 bases between them. Germline V gene sequence: CDR1 SGHAT, CDR2 FQNNGV. This CDR3 contains 11 residues. Here the CDR3 DNA reads TGTGCCAGCAGTTTGGTAGAGACCCAGTACTTC. Amino acids: CASSLVETQYF.

This clonotype was counted only a few times. CDR3 nucleotide sequence: TGTGCCAGCAGCTTATGGAACTACGAGCAGTACTTC. Translation: CASSLWNYEQYF. The chain couples TRBV11-2 to TRBJ2-5; D unresolved. Judging by the DNA end, TRBJ2-7 fits better; the J call may be wrong. This CDR3 spans 12 amino acids. Germline V gives CDR1 SGHAT, CDR2 FQNNGV.

The sample holds many counts of this clonotype. V is TRBV11-1 and J is TRBJ1-1; D not resolved. Germline V gene sequence: CDR1 SGHAT, CDR2 FQDESV (reference sequence). V shed 7 bases and J shed 1 base, with 19 bases lying between them. The CDR3 is made up of 16 amino acids. The CDR3 reads CASTPLGGSRNTEAFF. The CDR3 DNA reads as TGTGCCAGCACCCCCCTTGGTGGTTCAAGGAACACTGAAGCTTTCTTT.

With regard to this clonotype: Just one base apart from a much larger clone, this may be a read error. The chain links TRBV12-3 or TRBV12-4 to TRBJ2-1, with D possibly matching TRBD1 (5 bases). This CDR3 has 17 residues. The CDR3 reads CTSSSLTTDKSYNEQFF. CDR3 nucleotides: TGTACCAGCAGTTCCCTTACGACAGACAAATCCTACAATGAGCAGTTCTTC.

The genes are TRBV18 and TRBJ2-4; D remains unclear. Near its end, the DNA agrees better with TRBJ2-7, so the J call may be wrong. CDR3 length: 12 residues. Germline V gene lookup returns CDR1 KGHSH and CDR2 LQKENI. The chain's CDR3 is CASSPERAEQYF. The CDR3 DNA is TGTGCCAGCTCACCGGAAAGGGCCGAGCAGTACTTC.

The chain has TRBV30 and TRBJ1-2, with 7 bases matching TRBD1. Germline V CDR1 and CDR2: GTSNPN, SVGIG (reference sequence). This CDR3 contains 14 residues. J lost 2 bases, V lost 6 bases, and 9 bases had no gene match. DNA for the CDR3: TGTGCCTGTGCTTTGGGACAGCTAAACTATGGCTACACCTTC. This codes for CACALGQLNYGYTF.

In regard to this clonotype: One end of the junction varies from germline; a read error may be responsible. This chain uses TRBV2 with TRBJ2-1, with D perhaps TRBD2 (6 bases). Germline V gene sequence: CDR1 SNHLY, CDR2 FYNNEI. The CDR3 has 15 amino acids. The CDR3 bases are TGTACCAGCAGTGCGGAGGGGATAGCCTACAATGAGCAGTTCTTC. Amino acid sequence: CTSSAEGIAYNEQFF.

In the case of this clonotype: At one boundary the junction diverges from the germline segment, which might be a read error. The chain uses TRBV4-1 and TRBJ2-1; 10 bases fit TRBD2. Germline assignment: CDR1 MGHRA and CDR2 YSYEKL. The CDR3 sequence is 15 residues long. DNA for the CDR3: TGCGCCAGCAGGGCGCTAGCGGGGGTTTCCTACGAGCAGTTCTTT. This gives the protein CASRALAGVSYEQFF.

This clonotype has only a few counts. The rearrangement joins TRBV28 to TRBJ2-5, with a possible D match to TRBD2 (5 bases). This CDR3 has 15 residues. Germline CDR1 and CDR2: MDHEN and SYDVKM. V was shortened by 4 bases and J by 0 bases, with 12 bases between the two germline ends. The CDR3 protein is CASSSPGIYQETQYF. The DNA for the CDR3 is TGTGCCAGCAGTTCGCCCGGGATATACCAAGAGACCCAGTACTTC.

This clonotype has at least ten counts. The V and J genes are TRBV7-3 and TRBJ2-3; D is unresolved. The CDR3 is 15 amino acids. Germline CDR1 is SGHTA and CDR2 is FQGTGA. Trimming pared 4 bases from V and 0 bases from J, leaving 11 bases between. Written as DNA, the CDR3 is TGTGCCAGCAGCTACCGACCAGCTAGCACAGATACGCAGTATTTT. Amino acid sequence: CASSYRPASTDTQYF.

The chain couples TRBV4-1 to TRBJ2-7, with TRBD1 matching 9 bases. The J segment lost 7 bases and the V segment lost 2 bases, leaving 6 bases of the junction unmatched. The CDR3 length is 14 residues. Germline-derived CDR1 and CDR2 are MGHRA and YSYEKL. In DNA form, the CDR3 reads TGCGCCAGCAGCCAACCGGGACAGGGAATGGAGCAGTACTTC. It encodes CASSQPGQGMEQYF.

The chain employs TRBV14 and TRBJ2-3; TRBD2 aligns across 7 bases. The ends lost 6 bases at V and 3 bases at J; junction bases unmatched: 12. Germline V gives CDR1 SGHDN, CDR2 FVKESK. CDR3 length equals 16 residues. In DNA form, the CDR3 reads TGTGCCAGCAGTCATTCACTTTGGCGGGGGACAGATACGCAGTATTTT. It is translated as CASSHSLWRGTDTQYF.

There are a few counts of this clonotype. The rearrangement uses TRBV7-6 and TRBJ2-5; TRBD2 agrees at 11 bases. Germline V lookup: CDR1 SGHVS, CDR2 FNYEAQ. Losses at the gene ends were 7 bases for V and 2 bases for J; bases not matched to a gene: 12. The CDR3 runs 17 residues. The CDR3 DNA sequence: TGTGCCAGCACCCCCGTTCCCGGGACTAGCGGACAAGAGACCCAGTACTTC. Translating it yields CASTPVPGTSGQETQYF. Filled out from reference TRBV7-6 and TRBJ2-5, the complete variable domain reads GAGVSQSPRYKVTKRGQDVALRCDPISGHVSLYWYRQALGQGPEFLTYFNYEAQQDKSGLPNDRFSAERPEGSISTLTIQRTEQRDSAMYRCASTPVPGTSGQETQYFGPGTRLLVL.

V is TRBV5-1 and J is TRBJ1-2; 9 positions agree with TRBD1. CDR1 is SGHRS, CDR2 YFSETQ, per germline. Trimming removed 4 bases from V and 3 bases from J; junction bases left unmatched: 4. This CDR3 has 14 amino acids. The CDR3 nucleotides read TGCGCCAGCAGCGTACAGGGGGCAGACTATGGCTACACCTTC. It is translated as CASSVQGADYGYTF.

The rearrangement links TRBV2 to TRBJ1-2; 7 bases line up with TRBD1. Germline V gene sequence: CDR1 SNHLY, CDR2 FYNNEI. The CDR3 runs to 12 residues. Trimming at V came to 11 bases and at J to 8 bases, leaving 11 bases not matched to a gene. The CDR3 spells CAGYTGERGYTF. In nucleotides, the CDR3 is TGTGCCGGCTACACAGGGGAGAGAGGCTACACCTTC.

Written as DNA, the CDR3 is TGTGCCAGCAGCTCCAACTCGGGGGCCGAGACCCAGTACTTC. Protein product: CASSSNSGAETQYF. This chain connects TRBV9 to TRBJ2-5, with D possibly being TRBD1 or TRBD2 (6 bases each). Trimming removed 4 bases at V and 5 bases at J, with 15 bases between. Germline V gives CDR1 SGDLS, CDR2 YYNGEE. The CDR3 has 14 amino acids.

The J gene is TRBJ2-7, the V gene TRBV29-1; D may be TRBD1 (5 bases). This CDR3 region has 14 residues. Trimming pared 4 bases from V and 2 bases from J, leaving 15 bases between. Per the germline V gene, CDR1 is SQVTM and CDR2 is ANQGSEA. CDR3 region: CSVGPTVEPYEQYF. For the CDR3, the DNA is TGCAGCGTTGGACCGACAGTGGAGCCCTACGAGCAGTACTTC.

On this clonotype: A much larger clonotype is one base distant, so this may be a read error. The DNA is left out, because the CDR3 cannot be placed on it with certainty; the CDR3 is given as TCRdb lists it. The chain combines TRBV29-1 with TRBJ2-1. CDR1 is SQVTM, CDR2 ANQGSEA, per germline. The CDR3 is 13 residues long, counting both termini. CDR3 sequence reads: CSVASGSYNEQLF.

The chain employs TRBV7-6 and TRBJ2-5, with D tentatively TRBD1 or TRBD2 (5 bases each). The CDR3 covers 14 residues. Germline CDR1 reads SGHVS; CDR2 reads FNYEAQ. The germline V and J ends were trimmed by 5 bases and 9 bases, with 19 bases remaining between them. CDR3: CASSPSGTILAQYF. CDR3 coding DNA: TGTGCCAGCAGCCCATCCGGGACCATCCTGGCCCAGTACTTC.

This clonotype turned up a few times. The J gene is TRBJ1-2, the V gene TRBV30, with unresolved D. CDR1 is GTSNPN, CDR2 SVGIG, per germline (reference sequence). V shed 4 bases and J shed 2 bases, with 14 bases lying between them. CDR3 size: 14 residues. The CDR3 nucleotides read TGTGCCTGGAAGGCAGGAACGGACAACTATGGCTACACCTTC. Protein: CAWKAGTDNYGYTF.

The chain combines TRBV5-1 with TRBJ2-3; TRBD1 or TRBD2 may be the D gene (5 bases each). The germline V gene encodes CDR1 SGHRS and CDR2 YFSETQ. This CDR3 region has 14 residues. V was clipped by 0 bases and J by 9 bases, with 14 bases between them. DNA for the CDR3: TGCGCCAGCAGCTTGGACGGGGACGGACGAACGCAGTATTTT. Its protein is CASSLDGDGRTQYF.

The chain joins TRBV7-2 to TRBJ2-3; 9 bases map to TRBD2. The CDR3 has 17 residues. Trimming took 1 base from V and 3 from J; bases not matched to a gene: 8. CDR1 is SGHTA and CDR2 is FQGNSA in the germline V gene. CDR3 region: CASSLDWTSVRTDTQYF. CDR3 DNA: TGTGCCAGCAGCTTAGACTGGACTAGCGTCCGAACAGATACGCAGTATTTT.

This clonotype was counted a few times. The chain is built from TRBV20-1 and TRBJ1-2; D not resolved. The germline V and J ends were trimmed by 4 bases and 6 bases, with 9 bases remaining between them. Germline V gives CDR1 DFQATT, CDR2 SNEGSKA (reference sequence). The CDR3 extends over 11 amino acids. The CDR3: CSATRANGYTF. In DNA form, the CDR3 reads TGCAGTGCTACCCGGGCTAATGGCTACACCTTC.